This T cell receptor (beta chain) was recovered during a study of blood T cell repertoires in COVID-19. All recovered Cohort 3 donors got two negative PCRs, got clearance, or saw symptom resolution. Assay: immunoSEQ multiplex PCR; the TCRdb copy retains only in-frame clones and omits some. There are about 180,000 clones in the sample; approximately 80% occur only once, and 15% to 20% lies in the top ten. Trimming pared 0 bases from V and 0 bases from J, leaving 10 bases between. The CDR3 is 15 amino acids. Germline CDR1 is SGHRS and CDR2 is YFSETQ. This clonotype originated in a woman aged 45-59 years who had recovered from COVID-19. Sequenced input: PBMCs or T cells enriched from blood (not recorded which). This chain connects TRBV5-1 to TRBJ2-7; unclear D gene. CDR3 loop: CASSLGLGDSYEQYF. The CDR3 bases are TGCGCCAGCAGCTTGGGGCTAGGTGACTCCTACGAGCAGTACTTC.